What follows are 23 T cell receptor beta chains derived from one specimen sequenced in a study of blood T cell repertoires in COVID-19. Profiling relied on immunoSEQ multiplex PCR, and the TCRdb table lists in-frame clones only, not all of them. The sample holds 150,000 to 200,000 clones, around nine tenths seen once. The specimen sequenced was peripheral blood. Receptors were obtained from a woman of 80 years or more with COVID-19, enrolled during active disease.

The chain employs TRBV12-3 or TRBV12-4 and TRBJ2-1; D unresolved. The CDR3 contains 13 residues. The V end lost 8 bases, the J end lost 0 bases, and 8 bases lay between the germline ends. CDR3 DNA sequence: TGTGCCAGCGTTGAGAACTCCTACAATGAGCAGTTCTTC. Translation: CASVENSYNEQFF.

The chain carries TRBV11-2 and TRBJ2-1; 9 nucleotides align to TRBD2. V shed 2 bases and J 2 bases; nucleotides not matched to a gene: 1. CDR3 length: 15 amino acids. Germline CDR1 is SGHAT and CDR2 is FQNNGV. The CDR3 is CASSLIAGAYNEQFF. Here the CDR3 DNA reads TGTGCCAGCAGCTTAATAGCGGGAGCCTACAATGAGCAGTTCTTC.

This clone has only a few counts. This chain links TRBV7-2 with TRBJ1-2; a weak D match, TRBD1 (6 bases). The CDR3 runs 12 residues. Per the germline V gene, CDR1 is SGHTA and CDR2 is FQGNSA. Trimming removed 1 base from V and 10 bases from J, with 10 bases in between. DNA for the CDR3: TGTGCCAGCAGCTTAGACAGGGCCACCTACACCTTC. This codes for CASSLDRATYTF. The complete variable domain, with remaining parts taken from reference TRBV7-2 and TRBJ1-2, reads GAGVSQSPSNKVTEKGKDVELRCDPISGHTALYWYRQSLGQGLEFLIYFQGNSAPDKSGLPSDRFSAERTGGSVSTLTIQRTQQEDSAVYLCASSLDRATYTFGSGTRLTVV.

The chain carries TRBV25-1 and TRBJ1-1, with 7 bases aligning to TRBD1. This CDR3 is built from 15 residues. J lost 0 bases, V lost 7 bases, and 8 bases had no gene match. Germline CDR1 reads MGHDK; CDR2 reads SYGVNS. CDR3 DNA sequence: TGTGCCAGCATACCCCCGGGACAGTTGAACACTGAAGCTTTCTTT. This codes for CASIPPGQLNTEAFF.

The gene calls are TRBV5-5 and TRBJ1-4; D gene ambiguous. Trimming removed 2 bases from V and 0 bases from J, with 8 bases in between. This CDR3 has 15 residues. Germline CDR1 is SGHKS and CDR2 is YYEKEE (reference sequence). CDR3 DNA sequence: TGTGCCAGCAGCTTTCGGTTGTCAACTAATGAAAAACTGTTTTTT. Translation: CASSFRLSTNEKLFF.

This clone was found once. The rearrangement links TRBV14 to TRBJ2-2; TRBD2 is a possible D gene (5 bases). Germline CDR1 reads SGHDN; CDR2 reads FVKESK. The CDR3 has 14 residues. V was shortened by 3 bases and J by 7 bases, with 12 bases between the two germline ends. The CDR3 spells CASSQDFLVGELFF. CDR3 DNA sequence: TGTGCCAGCAGCCAGGACTTTTTGGTCGGGGAGCTGTTTTTT.

This clone was seen many times. The V call is TRBV7-9, the J call TRBJ1-2, with D tentatively TRBD1 (5 bases). There are 15 residues in the CDR3. The V end was cut by 3 bases, the J end by 6 bases, with 17 bases between. CDR1 SEHNR and CDR2 FQNEAQ come from the germline V gene (reference sequence). DNA of the CDR3: TGTGCCAGCAGCTTCGTGACAGTGCCCGCGGATGGCTACACCTTC. Amino acid sequence: CASSFVTVPADGYTF.

The J gene is TRBJ2-7, the V gene TRBV6-5; 8 bases align to TRBD1. After removal of 6 bases from V and 6 bases from J, the junction contained 10 bases not matched to a gene. This CDR3 comprises 14 residues. Germline-derived CDR1 and CDR2 are MNHEY and SVGAGI. This chain's CDR3 is CASRPGQEFGEQYF. In nucleotides, the CDR3 is TGTGCCAGCAGACCGGGACAGGAATTTGGCGAGCAGTACTTC.

The genes are TRBV5-4 and TRBJ2-1; 8 bases line up with TRBD2. Unmatched junction bases numbered 5, after V lost 0 bases and J lost 9 bases. This CDR3 has 14 amino acids. CDR1 is SGHNT and CDR2 is YYREEE in the germline V gene (reference sequence). CDR3 amino acids: CASSLELAGSEQFF. CDR3 sequence (DNA): TGTGCCAGCAGCTTGGAATTAGCGGGGAGTGAGCAGTTCTTC.

This clone occurred once. CDR3 coding DNA: TGTGCCAGCAGCTTGGTGGACAGGGAAACGGGTGAAGCTTTCTTT. Amino acid sequence: CASSLVDRETGEAFF. The V gene is TRBV5-4, the J gene TRBJ1-1, with TRBD1 identical over 8 bases. Trimming removed 0 bases from V and 7 bases from J; junction bases left unmatched: 8. Germline-derived CDR1 and CDR2 are SGHNT and YYREEE (reference sequence). The CDR3 totals 15 residues.

The chain has TRBV19 and TRBJ2-7; 10 bases line up with TRBD2. Germline trimming cut 5 bases from V and 2 bases from J; bases unmatched to any gene: 6. In germline, CDR1 is LNHDA, CDR2 SQIVND (reference sequence). This CDR3 contains 15 residues. This CDR3 reads CASSAFSGRTYEQYF. The CDR3 coding sequence is TGTGCCAGTAGTGCCTTTAGCGGGAGGACCTACGAGCAGTACTTC.

This chain uses TRBV7-6 with TRBJ2-2; 10 positions match TRBD2. CDR3 length equals 16 residues. J was trimmed by 6 bases and V by 4 bases; bases with no gene match: 8. Per the germline V gene, CDR1 is SGHVS and CDR2 is FNYEAQ. The CDR3 region has the DNA TGTGCCAGCAGCTCGCTAGCGGGAGTTCAGCCCGGGGAGCTGTTTTTT. Its translation is CASSSLAGVQPGELFF.

The V and J genes are TRBV27 and TRBJ1-5; 10 bases are shared with TRBD1. V shed 5 bases and J 3 bases; nucleotides not matched to a gene: 4. This CDR3 is built from 15 residues. In germline, CDR1 is MNHEY, CDR2 SMNVEV (reference sequence). CDR3 in DNA: TGTGCCAGCAGTCTGACAGGGGGCATCAATCAGCCCCAGCATTTT. This encodes CASSLTGGINQPQHF.

The chain carries TRBV19 and TRBJ2-3; the D gene is possibly TRBD1 (5 bases). The CDR3 consists of 13 residues. V dropped 4 bases and J dropped 6 bases, with 11 bases sitting between them. CDR1 and CDR2 from the germline V gene are LNHDA and SQIVND (reference sequence). CDR3 in DNA: TGTGCCAGTAGTAAAGGGAAGGGGGATACGCAGTATTTT. Amino acids: CASSKGKGDTQYF.

The chain couples TRBV2 to TRBJ2-1, with D possibly matching TRBD2 (5 bases). There are 14 residues in the CDR3. In germline, CDR1 is SNHLY, CDR2 FYNNEI. V lost 7 bases and J 4 bases, leaving 14 bases between the germline ends. The CDR3 sequence is CASTREQSYNEQFF. The CDR3 region has the DNA TGTGCCAGCACCCGGGAACAGTCTTACAATGAGCAGTTCTTC.

The CDR3 here is CASTLQGHNSPLHF. Written as DNA, the CDR3 is TGTGCCAGCACTCTCCAGGGTCATAATTCACCCCTCCACTTT. The V call is TRBV28, the J call TRBJ1-6; perhaps TRBD1 as D (5 bases). Trimming shortened V by 7 bases and J by 5 bases, and 12 bases separated the two germline ends. This CDR3 is built from 14 residues. Germline CDR1 MDHEN, CDR2 SYDVKM.

V and J are TRBV12-3 or TRBV12-4 and TRBJ2-7; D remains ambiguous. CDR3 length equals 11 residues. Trimming pared 6 bases from V and 5 bases from J, leaving 8 bases between. The CDR3 loop is CASSPSDEQYF. The CDR3, as DNA: TGTGCCAGCAGCCCCAGTGACGAGCAGTACTTC.

This clone has only one observation. This chain joins TRBV27 and TRBJ2-7, with 10 bases fitting TRBD2. V was clipped by 6 bases and J by 7 bases; unmatched bases: 6. CDR3 size: 13 residues. Per the germline V gene, CDR1 is MNHEY and CDR2 is SMNVEV (reference sequence). CDR3 in DNA: TGTGCCAGCAGGCCTAGCGGGAGTCGGGAGCAGTACTTC. Amino acids: CASRPSGSREQYF.

The rearrangement links TRBV6-5 to TRBJ1-2; 12 nucleotides agree with TRBD1. This CDR3 contains 15 residues. Germline V gene sequence: CDR1 MNHEY, CDR2 SVGAGI. J was trimmed by 7 bases and V by 0 bases; bases with no gene match: 3. DNA for the CDR3: TGTGCCAGCAGTTACTCGGGACAGGGGGCGGCTGGCTACACCTTC. Its translation is CASSYSGQGAAGYTF.

V gene TRBV28 combines with J gene TRBJ1-3, with D hard to call. V was cut by 6 bases and J by 1 base, with 7 bases left in between. The length of the CDR3 is 13 residues. Germline CDR1 and CDR2: MDHEN and SYDVKM. As DNA, the CDR3 is TGTGCCAGCAGGGGCTTTTCTGGAAACACCATATATTTT. Translation gives CASRGFSGNTIYF.

The table lists this clone with a count of one. This chain uses TRBV2 with TRBJ2-5, with 9 nucleotides matching TRBD1. This CDR3 comprises 14 residues. V lost 5 bases to trimming and J lost 5 bases; unmatched junction nucleotides: 6. Germline CDR1 SNHLY, CDR2 FYNNEI. For the CDR3, the DNA is TGTGCCAGCAGTCAGGGGACAGGGAAGGAGACCCAGTACTTC. The encoded protein is CASSQGTGKETQYF.

The chain combines TRBV28 with TRBJ1-5; D unresolved. The CDR3 is 15 residues long. Germline-derived CDR1 and CDR2 are MDHEN and SYDVKM. The V gene lost 5 bases and the J gene lost 0 bases, with 11 bases spanning the gap. The CDR3 protein is CASSVGALSNQPQHF. The CDR3 DNA follows: TGTGCCAGCAGTGTTGGAGCTCTTAGCAATCAGCCCCAGCATTTT.

The chain joins TRBV7-2 to TRBJ2-2, with a tentative D call TRBD2 (6 bases). The CDR3 has 18 residues. Trimming shortened V by 2 bases and J by 3 bases, and 19 bases separated the two germline ends. Per the germline V gene, CDR1 is SGHTA and CDR2 is FQGNSA. The CDR3 nucleotides read TGTGCCAGCAGCTTACCCACCTCACGGGGGAGGTACACCGGGGAGCTGTTTTTT. Translating gives CASSLPTSRGRYTGELFF.